This T cell receptor beta chain was recovered during a study of metastatic and nonmetastatic thyroid tumors (dated by TCRdb to about 2020). With respect to the entire study: The researchers compared repertoires between peripheral blood samples and tumor or nodule tissue samples from patients with malignant or benign thyroid disease. The paper as a whole reports these results and caveats: In both blood and tumor samples, TCR beta diversity was reported to be significantly higher in malignant tumors than in benign nodules.

Library preparation was by PCR. Sequencing instrument: Illumina HiSeq 4000. High-throughput sequencing was used to profile the TCR beta-chain CDR3 region of every patient. From the authors' description of their analysis: A classifier to discriminate distant-metastatic papillary thyroid cancer patients was built from CDR3 differences across clinicopathological groups. To measure repertoire diversity the researchers used the Shannon index, while the Morisita-Horn index served to gauge how similar the tumor and blood repertoires were. The public sequencing data were trimmed at Q25 with fastp and processed into clonotypes with MiXCR by TCRdb, which kept only in-frame beta chains. Clone size and V and J calls follow TCRdb, not the original study. This sample gives about 35,000 clones in total; approximately 19% of them show up just once. Around 20% of the sample rests with the top ten. No treatment had been received by any patient before thyroid surgery. Using T-cell receptor beta sequencing, the study looked back at clinical samples from patients collected from 2012 to 2018.

As regards this clone: Its antigen target is currently unknown. Base qualities are not provided; no much larger clone lies one nucleotide away.

From the cysteine up to the phenylalanine, the CDR3 has a length of 14 residues. Of all the DNA, just the CDR3 is kept, 42 bases in frame from base 1. CDR1 ENHRY and CDR2 SYGVKD are derived from the germline V gene. Relative to germline, V is 10 bases shorter and J is 7 bases shorter, with 20 bases between their ends. The sequence joins TRBV10-3 to TRBJ1-5; TRBD1 could be the D gene, as 5 bases match. Sequencing input: blood. The TCR sequence derives from a female donor with papillary thyroid cancer or a benign thyroid nodule (not recorded which). Some clones in this sample may be carry-over from other donors' samples. The CDR3 here reads CASLGEGARQPQHF. The DNA sequence is given as TGTGCCAGCCTGGGGGAAGGGGCCCGACAGCCCCAGCATTTT.